Below, 18 T cell receptor beta chains from the same sample are listed, as sequenced in a study of CD8 T cells in ankylosing spondylitis (dated by TCRdb to between 2016 and 2019). Broad study findings and their caveats: A TCR beta motif made up of about eight highly homologous amino acid variants appeared to be characteristic of blood from ankylosing spondylitis patients.

Receptors were amplified or captured by 5' RACE. Instrument used: Illumina HiSeq 2500. TCRdb redid the processing of the public reads, applying fastp at Q25 and MiXCR, and retained in-frame beta chains. When rows share a CDR3 protein, they turn into one entry using the most common DNA and genes. For this sample the table gives around 540,000 distinct CDR3 sequences, of which 12% were detected only once. The ten biggest clones cover 6.5% to 7% of the sample. The antigens for these receptors are not known. The sample consisted of blood, either unsorted or a sorted T cell fraction (not recorded which). Receptors originate from a male donor with ankylosing spondylitis.

This clonotype was found many times. V usage is TRBV24-1 and J usage is TRBJ2-3; D is undetermined. The CDR3 is made up of 13 amino acids. V gave up 4 bases and J gave up 6 bases, with 10 bases separating them. The V gene's germline CDR1 is KGHDR and CDR2 SFDVKD. The CDR3 region is CATSERNGDTQYF. The CDR3 region has the DNA TGTGCCACCAGTGAGAGGAACGGGGATACGCAGTATTTT.

This chain connects TRBV7-7 to TRBJ2-1, with D possibly matching TRBD1 (6 bases). In germline, CDR1 is SSHAT, CDR2 FNYEAQ (reference sequence). The CDR3 contains 14 residues. The ends were cut back, 5 bases at V and 7 bases at J, with 15 bases in the middle. CDR3 residues: CASSKDSQSNEQFF. The CDR3 DNA reads TGTGCCAGCAGCAAGGACAGCCAGTCTAATGAGCAGTTCTTC.

This clonotype occurred once. The chain combines TRBV7-9 with TRBJ2-1, with D maybe TRBD2 (6 bases). The V gene lost 0 bases and the J gene lost 10 bases, with 22 bases spanning the gap. CDR3 length equals 17 residues. Germline CDR1 and CDR2: SEHNR and FQNEAQ (reference sequence). CDR3 protein: CASSLAFSGDKNMEQFF. DNA for the CDR3: TGTGCCAGCAGCTTAGCTTTTTCGGGAGACAAAAACATGGAGCAGTTCTTC. Combining the CDR3 with reference TRBV7-9 and TRBJ2-1 gives the whole variable domain DTGVSQNPRHKITKRGQNVTFRCDPISEHNRLYWYRQTLGQGPEFLTYFQNEAQLEKSRLLSDRFSAERPKGSFSTLEIQRTEQGDSAMYLCASSLAFSGDKNMEQFFGPGTRLTVL.

This clonotype was detected ten times or more. This chain connects TRBV12-3 or TRBV12-4 to TRBJ2-2; the match to TRBD2 covers 8 bases. The CDR3 is made up of 14 amino acids. The V segment lost 6 bases and the J segment 3 bases; nucleotides outside the gene matches: 3. The CDR3 region has the DNA TGTGCCAGCAGAGGACTAGCCGACACCGGGGAGCTGTTTTTT. This sequence encodes CASRGLADTGELFF.

In this sample, this clonotype turned up a few times. This chain connects TRBV20-1 to TRBJ2-1, with 7 bases aligning to TRBD2. This CDR3 contains 15 residues. Germline-derived CDR1 and CDR2 are DFQATT and SNEGSKA (reference sequence). J was trimmed by 4 bases and V by 0 bases; bases with no gene match: 6. This CDR3 reads CSARDGTSAYNEQFF. The CDR3 nucleotides are TGCAGTGCTAGAGATGGAACTAGCGCATACAATGAGCAGTTCTTC.

The rearrangement uses TRBV5-1 and TRBJ2-1; no firm D call. Germline CDR1 SGHRS, CDR2 YFSETQ. V shed 5 bases and J shed 0 bases, with 12 bases lying between them. CDR3 length: 15 residues. CDR3 DNA: TGCGCCAGCAGTTGGCGGCTGAGCTCCTACAATGAGCAGTTCTTC. Protein sequence: CASSWRLSSYNEQFF. Full variable domain (rest looked up from reference TRBV5-1 and TRBJ2-1): KAGVTQTPRYLIKTRGQQVTLSCSPISGHRSVSWYQQTPGQGLQFLFEYFSETQRNKGNFPGRFSGRQFSNSRSEMNVSTLELGDSALYLCASSWRLSSYNEQFFGPGTRLTVL.

In this sample, this clonotype turned up a few times. The chain joins TRBV18 to TRBJ2-5; possibly TRBD1 or TRBD2 for D (5 bases each). V dropped 4 bases and J dropped 4 bases, with 19 bases sitting between them. This CDR3 has 16 amino acids. Germline values: CDR1 KGHSH, CDR2 LQKENI. CDR3 sequence: CASSRSRALGGETQYF. The DNA of the CDR3 is TGTGCCAGCTCACGATCCCGGGCTCTTGGGGGAGAGACCCAGTACTTC.

The table lists this clonotype with a few counts. The chain is built from TRBV10-3 and TRBJ1-1; D gene unclear. The CDR3 extends over 15 amino acids. Trimming stripped 4 bases from V and 0 bases from J, with 12 bases between. CDR1 and CDR2 (germline): ENHRY, SYGVKD. CDR3 coding DNA: TGTGCCATCAGTGTCGCCGGCCAAATGAACACTGAAGCTTTCTTT. Translating gives CAISVAGQMNTEAFF.

This clonotype occurred a few times. V and J are TRBV12-3 or TRBV12-4 and TRBJ1-5; the D is unclear. V lost 2 bases and J lost 6, with 8 bases in between. The CDR3 has 13 residues. The CDR3: CASSLTPGQPQHF. In DNA form, the CDR3 reads TGTGCCAGCAGTTTAACCCCCGGTCAGCCCCAGCATTTT.

This clonotype has a count of ten or more. This chain links TRBV12-3 or TRBV12-4 with TRBJ1-2; D remains unclear. This CDR3 comprises 12 residues. V lost 5 bases to trimming and J lost 4 bases, with 8 bases between them. CDR3 in DNA: TGTGCCAGCAGTCCTATACTCTATGGCTACACCTTC. This sequence encodes CASSPILYGYTF.

The V call is TRBV7-7, the J call TRBJ2-5; unclear D gene. Between the trimmed V and J ends, which lost 5 bases and 4 bases, there was a span of 14 bases. Germline V gene lookup returns CDR1 SSHAT and CDR2 FNYEAQ (reference sequence). The CDR3 is 14 amino acids. CDR3 in DNA: TGTGCCAGCAGCCTTCCGGGCTACCCAGAGACCCAGTACTTC. Translated: CASSLPGYPETQYF.

V usage is TRBV24-1 and J usage is TRBJ2-5, with TRBD2 matching 10 bases. The CDR3 consists of 16 residues. The germline CDR1 and CDR2 sequences are KGHDR and SFDVKD. Germline trimming cut 3 bases from V and 2 bases from J; bases unmatched to any gene: 5. CDR3 DNA: TGTGCCACCAGTGATCTGACTAGCGGGCCTCAAGAGACCCAGTACTTC. The encoded protein is CATSDLTSGPQETQYF.

A few counts support this clonotype. CDR3 nucleotides: TGTGCCACCACAAACCTCCGGGACAGGTCATACCCGGGCGGGGCCAACGTCCTGACTTTC. Residues: CATTNLRDRSYPGGANVLTF. V usage is TRBV24-1 and J usage is TRBJ2-6; the match to TRBD1 covers 8 bases. Germline loops: CDR1 KGHDR, CDR2 SFDVKD. This CDR3 region has 20 residues. Losses at the gene ends were 8 bases for V and 4 bases for J; bases not matched to a gene: 21.

This clonotype was seen ten or more times. The chain carries TRBV4-1 and TRBJ2-1, with D perhaps TRBD2 (5 bases). The CDR3 runs to 14 residues. CDR1 MGHRA and CDR2 YSYEKL come from the germline V gene. Trimming took off 4 bases at V and 9 bases at J, with 16 bases between the two ends. CDR3 amino acids: CASSLRDSEGEQFF. In nucleotides, the CDR3 is TGCGCCAGCAGCCTCCGGGATTCCGAGGGTGAGCAGTTCTTC.

In this sample, this clonotype turned up many times. This chain connects TRBV29-1 to TRBJ1-1; 9 bases match TRBD1. The length of the CDR3 is 14 residues. CDR1 and CDR2 (germline): SQVTM, ANQGSEA. The V and J ends lost 2 bases and 5 bases, in that order; junction bases with no gene match: 6. CDR3 sequence: CSVENRQGVTEAFF. CDR3 nucleotide sequence: TGCAGCGTTGAAAATAGACAGGGGGTAACTGAAGCTTTCTTT. Using reference TRBV29-1 and TRBJ1-1 for the parts outside the CDR3, the full variable domain is SAVISQKPSRDICQRGTSLTIQCQVDSQVTMMFWYRQQPGQSLTLIATANQGSEATYESGFVIDKFPISRPNLTFSTLTVSNMSPEDSSIYLCSVENRQGVTEAFFGQGTRLTVV.

This clonotype was counted a few times. The genes are TRBV18 and TRBJ1-1; no firm D call. V lost 8 bases and J 0 bases, leaving 7 bases between the germline ends. This CDR3 is built from 12 residues. Looked up from germline, CDR1 is KGHSH and CDR2 is LQKENI. As DNA, the CDR3 is TGTGCCAGCGGGGAGATGAACACTGAAGCTTTCTTT. It specifies CASGEMNTEAFF. Variable domain in full (rest from reference TRBV18 and TRBJ1-1): NAGVMQNPRHLVRRRGQEARLRCSPMKGHSHVYWYRQLPEEGLKFMVYLQKENIIDESGMPKERFSAEFPKEGPSILRIQQVVRGDSAAYFCASGEMNTEAFFGQGTRLTVV.

V gene TRBV7-9 combines with J gene TRBJ2-1, with TRBD2 as a possible D gene (6 bases). This CDR3 has 17 amino acids. Germline V gene lookup returns CDR1 SEHNR and CDR2 FQNEAQ (reference sequence). Between the trimmed V and J ends, which lost 4 bases and 0 bases, there was a span of 16 bases. Here the CDR3 DNA reads TGTGCCAGCAGCTCCCTCGAGGGTAGCGGCTCCTACAATGAGCAGTTCTTC. It translates to CASSSLEGSGSYNEQFF.

In nucleotides, the CDR3 is TGTGCCACAGCCGGGACGGCGAACACTGAAGCTTTCTTT. Residues: CATAGTANTEAFF. V and J are TRBV24-1 and TRBJ1-1, with D tentatively TRBD1 (5 bases). Germline CDR1 and CDR2: KGHDR and SFDVKD. The V gene lost 10 bases and the J gene lost 1 base, with 12 bases spanning the gap. The CDR3 runs 13 residues.